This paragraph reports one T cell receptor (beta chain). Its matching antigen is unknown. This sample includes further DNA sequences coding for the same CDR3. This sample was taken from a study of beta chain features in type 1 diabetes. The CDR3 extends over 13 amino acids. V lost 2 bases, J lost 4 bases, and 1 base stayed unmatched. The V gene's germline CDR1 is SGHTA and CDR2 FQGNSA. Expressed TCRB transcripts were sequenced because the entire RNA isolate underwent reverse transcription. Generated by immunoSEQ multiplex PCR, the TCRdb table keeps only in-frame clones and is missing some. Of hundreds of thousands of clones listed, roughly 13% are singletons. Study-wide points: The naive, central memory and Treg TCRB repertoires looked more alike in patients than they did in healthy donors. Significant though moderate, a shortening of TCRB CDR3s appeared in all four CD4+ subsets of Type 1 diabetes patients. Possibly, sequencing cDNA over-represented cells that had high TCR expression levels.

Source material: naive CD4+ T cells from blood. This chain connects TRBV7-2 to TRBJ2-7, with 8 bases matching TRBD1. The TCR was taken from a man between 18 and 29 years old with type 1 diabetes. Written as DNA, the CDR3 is TGTGCCAGCAGCTTAACAGGGGGGTACGAGCAGTACTTC. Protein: CASSLTGGYEQYF. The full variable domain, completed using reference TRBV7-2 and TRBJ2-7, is GAGVSQSPSNKVTEKGKDVELRCDPISGHTALYWYRQSLGQGLEFLIYFQGNSAPDKSGLPSDRFSAERTGGSVSTLTIQRTQQEDSAVYLCASSLTGGYEQYFGPGTRLTVT.